Presented here are 2 T cell receptor beta chains from one specimen sequenced in a study of technical replicates of blood from several donors. Using immunoSEQ multiplex PCR, the repertoire was profiled, and TCRdb retains in-frame clones only, with some absent. The table includes approximately 82,000 clones, 75% to 95% detected once. Sequencing was done on a sample of T cells isolated from PBMCs. The receptors stem from a human donor in good health. Some clones in this sample may be carry-over from other donors' samples.

The CDR3 sequence: CASSLQGAGELFF. For the CDR3, the DNA is TGTGCCAGCAGCTTACAGGGGGCCGGGGAGCTGTTTTTT. The V call is TRBV11-3, the J call TRBJ2-2; 7 bases fit TRBD1. V lost 2 bases and J lost 6; bases outside the gene matches: 0. The CDR3 consists of 13 residues. Germline CDR1 SGHNT, CDR2 YENEEA.

This clone occurred once. V gene TRBV29-1 combines with J gene TRBJ2-1, with D possibly TRBD1 on 6 matching bases. CDR1 is SQVTM, CDR2 ANQGSEA, per germline. V gave up 5 bases and J gave up 7 bases, with 21 bases separating them. CDR3 size: 15 residues. The CDR3 loop is CSVLRGRGSKNEQFF. CDR3 sequence (DNA): TGCAGCGTTCTAAGGGGCAGGGGCAGTAAGAATGAGCAGTTCTTC.